The rows below give T cell receptor beta chains drawn from one sample of a study of blood T cell repertoires in COVID-19. Some clones are missing from TCRdb's copy, which holds only in-frame ones; the method was immunoSEQ multiplex PCR. Here the sample spans a few hundred thousand clones, 84% being singletons. The sample taken for sequencing was peripheral blood. The origin of the receptors is a man aged 30 to 39 with active or convalescent COVID-19. The CDR3 runs from the conserved cysteine through the conserved F or W. D genes are given only for firm matches. Clone size is shown for a subset of rows, as once, few, many or a class of expanded clone.

18,TRBJ2-3,TRBV3-1/TRBV3-2,.,.,CASSKKGRGEGLTDTQYF,TGTGCCAGCAGCAAGAAGGGGAGGGGGGAAGGCCTTACAGATACGCAGTATTTT
15,TRBJ2-6,TRBV9,few,.,CASSPRAVGANVLTF,TGTGCCAGCAGCCCGAGGGCCGTTGGGGCCAACGTCCTGACTTTC
15,TRBJ1-5,TRBV24-1,.,.,CATSTELFSNQPQHF,TGTGCCACCAGTACAGAACTCTTTAGCAATCAGCCCCAGCATTTT
14,TRBJ2-3,TRBV4-1,.,TRBD2,CASSRGGMSDTQYF,TGCGCCAGCAGCCGCGGGGGTATGTCAGATACGCAGTATTTT
15,TRBJ1-3,TRBV5-1,.,.,CASRPDRYSGNTIYF,TGCGCCAGCAGACCAGACAGATACTCTGGAAACACCATATATTTT
18,TRBJ2-1,TRBV4-1,.,TRBD2,CASSQGGLAGTIYNEQFF,TGCGCCAGCAGCCAAGGGGGACTAGCGGGAACGATCTACAATGAGCAGTTCTTC
13,TRBJ1-4,TRBV7-9,.,.,CASSLTLSEKLFF,TGTGCCAGCAGCTTAACTCTTAGTGAAAAACTGTTTTTT
17,TRBJ2-6,TRBV7-9,.,.,CASSLTGTLSGANVLTF,TGTGCCAGCAGCCTAACCGGGACACTTAGTGGGGCCAACGTCCTGACTTTC
16,TRBJ2-7,TRBV5-4,once,TRBD2,CASSLLAGANPYEQYF,TGTGCCAGCAGCTTACTAGCGGGAGCGAACCCCTACGAGCAGTACTTC
13,TRBJ1-4,TRBV11-2,.,.,CASSLAGSGKLFF,TGTGCCAGCAGCTTAGCGGGTTCTGGCAAACTGTTTTTT
14,TRBJ1-4,TRBV6-2/TRBV6-3,.,.,CASSYAGSNEKLFF,TGTGCCAGCAGTTACGCCGGGAGTAATGAAAAACTGTTTTTT
17,TRBJ1-4,TRBV18,.,.,CASSPLGHSATNEKLFF,TGTGCCAGCTCACCTTTGGGACACTCTGCAACTAATGAAAAACTGTTTTTT
14,TRBJ2-2,TRBV5-1,few,.,CASRRTANTGELFF,TGCGCCAGCCGCAGGACAGCGAACACCGGGGAGCTGTTTTTT
12,TRBJ1-2,TRBV28,.,.,CASSTQSYGYTF,TGTGCCAGCAGCACACAGAGCTATGGCTACACCTTC
15,TRBJ2-5,TRBV9,once,TRBD1,CASSSTTGRQETQYF,TGTGCCAGCAGCTCCACGACAGGGCGGCAAGAGACCCAGTACTTC
16,TRBJ2-1,TRBV3-1/TRBV3-2,.,.,CASSQEVGRTYNEQFF,TGTGCCAGCAGCCAAGAGGTAGGGAGGACCTACAATGAGCAGTTCTTC
13,TRBJ1-1,TRBV11-3,.,.,CASSLASNTEAFF,TGTGCCAGCAGCTTAGCATCGAACACTGAAGCTTTCTTT
16,TRBJ2-1,TRBV27,few,TRBD2,CASSGLGLAGGDEQFF,TGTGCCAGCAGTGGATTGGGACTAGCGGGAGGGGACGAGCAGTTCTTC
15,TRBJ1-5,TRBV7-2,.,TRBD1,CASSSGQGRNQPQHF,TGTGCCAGCAGCTCCGGACAGGGTCGCAATCAGCCCCAGCATTTT
15,TRBJ1-5,TRBV6-5,.,.,CASSPRGGVNQPQHF,TGTGCCAGCTCTCCCCGGGGGGGGGTGAATCAGCCCCAGCATTTT
16,TRBJ1-4,TRBV28,.,TRBD1,CASSPSGTGINEKLFF,TGTGCCAGCAGCCCTTCCGGGACAGGGATCAATGAAAAACTGTTTTTT
18,TRBJ2-3,TRBV9,few,TRBD2,CASSVASSSGGTTDTQYF,TGTGCCAGCAGCGTAGCATCCTCCAGCGGGGGAACCACAGATACGCAGTATTTT
15,TRBJ2-1,TRBV28,.,.,CASRVPFGGAGGFFF,TGTGCCAGCAGGGTACCCTTTGGGGGGGCCGGGGGCTTCTTCTTC
16,TRBJ1-1,TRBV7-2,.,TRBD1,CASSPRTGASYTEAFF,TGTGCCAGCAGCCCAAGGACAGGGGCCTCTTACACTGAAGCTTTCTTT
18,TRBJ1-5,TRBV4-1,.,TRBD1,CASSAVPGQIYSNQPQHF,TGCGCCAGCAGCGCCGTTCCGGGACAGATTTATAGCAATCAGCCCCAGCATTTT
16,TRBJ1-2,TRBV18,.,TRBD1,CASSPLGQGVDYGYTF,TGTGCCAGCTCACCACTGGGACAGGGGGTCGACTATGGCTACACCTTC
21,TRBJ2-7,TRBV4-3,.,.,CASSQEAGRRLRDGWEYEQYF,TGCGCCAGCAGCCAAGAGGCGGGGCGGCGTTTAAGGGATGGCTGGGAGTACGAGCAGTACTTC
18,TRBJ1-5,TRBV6-1,.,TRBD1,CASSEPGQPVYSNQPQHF,TGTGCCAGCAGCGAACCGGGACAGCCAGTTTATAGCAATCAGCCCCAGCATTTT
16,TRBJ2-5,TRBV7-2,.,.,CASSSFGTAGRETQYF,TGTGCCAGCAGCTCTTTCGGGACCGCTGGGAGGGAGACCCAGTACTTC
15,TRBJ2-7,TRBV6-5,.,.,CASSFPGHCSYEQYF,TGTGCCAGCAGTTTCCCGGGACATTGCTCCTACGAGCAGTACTTC
14,TRBJ2-7,TRBV5-1,.,.,CASSLGSGDYEQYF,TGCGCCAGCAGCTTGGGTAGCGGCGACTACGAGCAGTACTTC
13,TRBJ2-1,TRBV11-3,.,.,CASSLAQGNEQFF,TGTGCCAGCAGCTTAGCCCAGGGCAATGAGCAGTTCTTC
15,TRBJ2-7,TRBV5-6,.,.,CASSLGTGLGYEQYF,TGTGCCAGCAGCCTTGGGACAGGACTAGGATACGAGCAGTACTTC
17,TRBJ1-3,TRBV21-1,.,.,CASSKVNRDSSGNTIYF,TGTGCCAGCAGCAAAGTGAATAGGGACAGCTCTGGAAACACCATATATTTT
14,TRBJ1-1,TRBV13,.,TRBD1,CASSSGQGVTEAFF,TGTGCCAGCAGCTCGGGACAGGGGGTCACTGAAGCTTTCTTT
15,TRBJ2-3,TRBV5-1,.,.,CASSLVTLGADTQYF,TGCGCCAGCAGCTTGGTTACCCTAGGGGCAGATACGCAGTATTTT
17,TRBJ2-1,TRBV5-1,few,.,CASSWAKQESSYNEQFF,TGCGCCAGCAGCTGGGCAAAACAGGAGAGCTCCTACAATGAGCAGTTCTTC
15,TRBJ2-1,TRBV18,.,TRBD2,CASLRGGLESRGQFF,TGTGCCAGCCTCCGCGGAGGACTAGAAAGCCGCGGGCAGTTCTTC
14,TRBJ1-2,TRBV5-1,.,.,CASSLVPGDYGYTF,TGCGCCAGCAGCTTGGTCCCCGGGGACTATGGCTACACCTTC
16,TRBJ1-2,TRBV9,.,.,CASSVASLESYYGYTF,TGTGCCAGCAGCGTAGCGAGTTTGGAGTCTTACTATGGCTACACCTTC